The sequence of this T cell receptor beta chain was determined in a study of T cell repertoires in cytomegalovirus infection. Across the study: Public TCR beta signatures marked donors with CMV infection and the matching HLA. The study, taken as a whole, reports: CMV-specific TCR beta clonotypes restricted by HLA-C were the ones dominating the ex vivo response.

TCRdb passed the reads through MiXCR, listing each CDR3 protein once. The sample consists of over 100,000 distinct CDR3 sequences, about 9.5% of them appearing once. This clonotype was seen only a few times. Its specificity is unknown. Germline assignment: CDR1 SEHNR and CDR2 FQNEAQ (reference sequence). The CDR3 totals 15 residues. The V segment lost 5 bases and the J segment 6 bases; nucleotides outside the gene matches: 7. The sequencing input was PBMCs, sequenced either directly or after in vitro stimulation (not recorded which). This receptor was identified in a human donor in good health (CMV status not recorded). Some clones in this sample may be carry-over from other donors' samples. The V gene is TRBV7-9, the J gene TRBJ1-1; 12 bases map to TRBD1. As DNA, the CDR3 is TGTGCCAGCAGCCGGGGGGACAGGGGGCAGGCTGAAGCTTTCTTT. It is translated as CASSRGDRGQAEAFF.